Shown below are 19 T cell receptor beta chains from a single sample sequenced in a study of blood T cell repertoires in COVID-19 (dated by TCRdb to 2018 to 2020). The library was generated by the immunoSEQ multiplex PCR assay. Here the immuneACCESS table is served through TCRdb, limited to in-frame sequences with V and J called. Missing clones are a known gap in these copies; in checked studies unresolved V genes cover under half, and the rest lacks a known reason. The sample table contains about 160,000 clones; only one count was recorded for approximately 77% of them. 15% to 20% of the sample comes from the top ten. The sample consisted of PBMCs or T cells enriched from blood (not recorded which). These receptor sequences come from a man aged 60 to 75 who had recovered from COVID-19.

This rearrangement joins TRBV28 to TRBJ2-5, with TRBD1 as a possible D gene (6 bases). CDR1 is MDHEN and CDR2 is SYDVKM in the germline V gene. This CDR3 region has 14 residues. V was pared by 6 bases and J by 5 bases, with 16 bases between. The CDR3 loop reads CASSSLGGWETQYF. Here the CDR3 DNA reads TGTGCCAGCAGCTCCCTTGGGGGCTGGGAGACCCAGTACTTC. The whole variable domain, filled in from reference TRBV28 and TRBJ2-5, reads DVKVTQSSRYLVKRTGEKVFLECVQDMDHENMFWYRQDPGLGLRLIYFSYDVKMKEKGDIPEGYSVSREKKERFSLILESASTNQTSMYLCASSSLGGWETQYFGPGTRLLVL.

This chain uses TRBV28 with TRBJ1-5; the D gene is possibly TRBD1 (5 bases). The V gene's germline CDR1 is MDHEN and CDR2 SYDVKM. Trimming stripped 2 bases from V and 3 bases from J, with 11 bases between. This CDR3 contains 15 residues. The CDR3 DNA sequence: TGTGCCAGCAGTTTACCAGGGAATGCCAATCAGCCCCAGCATTTT. This gives the protein CASSLPGNANQPQHF.

V is TRBV9 and J is TRBJ1-6; D remains unclear. V lost 0 bases, J lost 6 bases, and 16 bases lay in between. The CDR3 extends over 17 amino acids. Per germline, CDR1 SGDLS and CDR2 YYNGEE. The CDR3 DNA reads as TGTGCCAGCAGCGTAGCCCTACGGGAGGCCTCTAATTCACCCCTCCACTTT. Encoded protein: CASSVALREASNSPLHF.

CDR3 in DNA: TGCAGCGTTGAAGATCCCCAGGGGGCGGACACTGAAGCTTTCTTT. Translating it yields CSVEDPQGADTEAFF. The chain employs TRBV29-1 and TRBJ1-1; TRBD1 aligns across 8 bases. Trimming at V came to 0 bases and at J to 3 bases, leaving 6 bases not matched to a gene. Germline V lookup: CDR1 SQVTM, CDR2 ANQGSEA. This CDR3 is 15 amino acids long.

This sequence joins TRBV28 and TRBJ1-1; TRBD1 agrees at 8 bases. The CDR3 is 14 residues long. The V segment lost 6 bases and the J segment 4 bases; nucleotides outside the gene matches: 7. Germline lookup yields CDR1 MDHEN and CDR2 SYDVKM. CDR3 in amino acids: CASRDTGGTTEAFF. In nucleotides, the CDR3 is TGTGCCAGCAGGGATACAGGGGGGACCACTGAAGCTTTCTTT. Combining the CDR3 with reference TRBV28 and TRBJ1-1 gives the whole variable domain DVKVTQSSRYLVKRTGEKVFLECVQDMDHENMFWYRQDPGLGLRLIYFSYDVKMKEKGDIPEGYSVSREKKERFSLILESASTNQTSMYLCASRDTGGTTEAFFGQGTRLTVV.

This chain connects TRBV3-1 (or the pseudogene TRBV3-2) to TRBJ1-2; 9 bases are shared with TRBD1. CDR1 is LGHDT, CDR2 YNNKEL, per germline (reference sequence). With V trimmed by 7 bases and J by 1 base, 4 bases remained unmatched. The CDR3 has 14 amino acids. The CDR3 reads CASTRTGVNYGYTF. CDR3 nucleotide sequence: TGTGCCAGCACCCGGACAGGGGTTAACTATGGCTACACCTTC.

The rearrangement uses TRBV6-5 and TRBJ1-1, with D tentatively TRBD1 (5 bases). CDR3 length: 15 residues. The V gene lost 0 bases and the J gene lost 2 bases, with 10 bases spanning the gap. Germline V gene sequence: CDR1 MNHEY, CDR2 SVGAGI. CDR3 sequence: CASSYSPRANTEAFF. In DNA, the CDR3 is TGTGCCAGCAGTTACTCCCCCAGGGCCAACACTGAAGCTTTCTTT.

The chain carries TRBV19 and TRBJ2-7; D call uncertain. The CDR3 has 14 residues. The germline V gene encodes CDR1 LNHDA and CDR2 SQIVND (reference sequence). Trimming pared 4 bases from V and 2 bases from J, leaving 12 bases between. The CDR3 nucleotides are TGTGCCAGTAGTACTGACAAGCCTCCCTACGAGCAGTACTTC. Protein sequence: CASSTDKPPYEQYF.

The gene calls are TRBV29-1 and TRBJ1-2, with 8 bases identical to TRBD1. This CDR3 spans 14 amino acids. Trimming at V came to 6 bases and at J to 7 bases, leaving 13 bases not matched to a gene. Germline V CDR1 and CDR2: SQVTM, ANQGSEA. The DNA for the CDR3 is TGCAGCGTACACGACAGGGGACGTACGTCTGGCTACACCTTC. It is translated as CSVHDRGRTSGYTF.

The chain couples TRBV9 to TRBJ2-3, with 11 nucleotides matching TRBD2. This CDR3 is built from 16 residues. V lost 0 bases and J lost 6; bases outside the gene matches: 6. Germline V gives CDR1 SGDLS, CDR2 YYNGEE. As DNA, the CDR3 is TGTGCCAGCAGCGTAGGAATTAGCGGGGGGGGCGATACGCAGTATTTT. Protein sequence: CASSVGISGGGDTQYF.

The rearrangement links TRBV10-3 to TRBJ1-5; TRBD1 agrees at 11 bases. Losses at the gene ends were 6 bases for V and 4 bases for J; bases not matched to a gene: 11. The CDR3 runs 17 residues. Germline CDR1 and CDR2: ENHRY and SYGVKD. The CDR3 region is CAISDTMGTGGNQPQHF. The CDR3 region has the DNA TGTGCCATCAGCGATACGATGGGGACAGGGGGTAATCAGCCCCAGCATTTT.

The rearrangement uses TRBV19 and TRBJ1-2; possibly TRBD1 for D (5 bases). Per the germline V gene, CDR1 is LNHDA and CDR2 is SQIVND (reference sequence). V was shortened by 4 bases and J by 7 bases, with 10 bases between the two germline ends. CDR3 size: 12 residues. In nucleotides, the CDR3 is TGTGCCAGTAGTACCTCTAGGGGTGGCTACACCTTC. Translation gives CASSTSRGGYTF.

The rearrangement uses TRBV5-1 and TRBJ2-7, with 7 bases aligning to TRBD1. Trimming took 0 bases from V and 0 from J; bases not matched to a gene: 3. The CDR3 has 15 residues. The germline V gene encodes CDR1 SGHRS and CDR2 YFSETQ. CDR3 protein: CASSLGTGLSYEQYF. The CDR3 nucleotides read TGCGCCAGCAGCTTGGGGACAGGTCTCTCCTACGAGCAGTACTTC. Combining the CDR3 with reference TRBV5-1 and TRBJ2-7 gives the whole variable domain KAGVTQTPRYLIKTRGQQVTLSCSPISGHRSVSWYQQTPGQGLQFLFEYFSETQRNKGNFPGRFSGRQFSNSRSEMNVSTLELGDSALYLCASSLGTGLSYEQYFGPGTRLTVT.

The chain links TRBV18 to TRBJ2-1; 7 bases line up with TRBD1. This CDR3 is built from 15 residues. V shed 6 bases and J 7 bases; nucleotides not matched to a gene: 12. Germline CDR1 is KGHSH and CDR2 is LQKENI. CDR3 amino acids: CASSLPGQRTNEQFF. CDR3 in DNA: TGTGCCAGCTCCCTTCCGGGACAGAGGACGAATGAGCAGTTCTTC.

In its sample, this clone was seen once. The chain employs TRBV5-4 and TRBJ2-5; perhaps TRBD1 as D (6 bases). CDR3 length: 15 residues. Trimming cost V 0 bases and J 1 base, with 10 bases left between them. Germline V gene data show CDR1 as SGHNT and CDR2 as YYREEE (reference sequence). The chain's CDR3 is CASSLDRVGQETQYF. CDR3 DNA: TGTGCCAGCAGCTTGGACAGGGTAGGCCAAGAGACCCAGTACTTC. Full variable domain (missing parts from reference TRBV5-4 and TRBJ2-5): ETGVTQSPTHLIKTRGQQVTLRCSSQSGHNTVSWYQQALGQGPQFIFQYYREEENGRGNFPPRFSGLQFPNYSSELNVNALELDDSALYLCASSLDRVGQETQYFGPGTRLLVL.

This rearrangement joins TRBV19 to TRBJ2-1; 7 bases are shared with TRBD2. This CDR3 comprises 14 residues. V lost 4 bases to trimming and J lost 10 bases; unmatched junction nucleotides: 10. Germline assignment: CDR1 LNHDA and CDR2 SQIVND (reference sequence). Here the CDR3 reads CASSSLAGLGEQFF. The CDR3 nucleotides read TGTGCCAGTAGTAGCTTAGCGGGCCTAGGGGAGCAGTTCTTC.

This clone was seen more than once but under ten times. V usage is TRBV30 and J usage is TRBJ1-4, with D possibly TRBD1 on 6 matching bases. Between the trimmed V and J ends, which lost 8 bases and 7 bases, there was a span of 14 bases. This CDR3 has 12 residues. Per germline, CDR1 GTSNPN and CDR2 SVGIG (reference sequence). The CDR3 spells CAARGAGEKLFF. CDR3 DNA: TGTGCCGCCCGGGGGGCGGGTGAAAAACTGTTTTTT.

The V gene is TRBV28, the J gene TRBJ2-7, with D unclear. This CDR3 spans 15 amino acids. The germline V gene encodes CDR1 MDHEN and CDR2 SYDVKM. V lost 7 bases and J lost 3, with 19 bases in between. CDR3 protein: CASTPYPLLFYEQYF. In DNA, the CDR3 is TGTGCCAGCACCCCCTACCCCTTACTCTTCTACGAGCAGTACTTC.

The chain has TRBV27 and TRBJ1-6; D remains ambiguous. Trimming took off 3 bases at V and 9 bases at J, with 6 bases between the two ends. Germline CDR1 MNHEY, CDR2 SMNVEV (reference sequence). This CDR3 is built from 12 residues. The CDR3 coding sequence is TGTGCCAGCAGTTTCCTTCGTTCACCCCTCCACTTT. Translated, it gives CASSFLRSPLHF.